This TCR beta chain was identified in a study of blood T cell repertoires in COVID-19. This table comes from immunoSEQ multiplex PCR, and its TCRdb copy is limited to in-frame clones, with some not included. The sample holds under 200,000 clones, about 89% seen once. This CDR3 is 15 amino acids long. Germline loops: CDR1 SGHRS, CDR2 YFSETQ. The V and J ends lost 4 bases and 6 bases, in that order; junction bases with no gene match: 9. The rearrangement links TRBV5-1 to TRBJ2-1; 8 bases agree with TRBD1. The TCR was taken from a man aged 35-49 years with active or convalescent COVID-19. Sequenced input: peripheral blood. Written as DNA, the CDR3 is TGCGCCAGCAGCCCCGGACAGGGTAAACCCAATGAGCAGTTCTTC. Translation gives CASSPGQGKPNEQFF.